One TCR beta chain is described in this entry. The antigen is undetermined. Relapse was seen in all patients after autologous stem cell transplantation, and brentuximab vedotin exposure was variable. Each best response was a complete response, a partial response or progressive disease. TCRdb's copy holds only in-frame clones and misses some; the assay was immunoSEQ multiplex PCR. The top ten hold about 8.8% of the sample, which has roughly 60,000 clones, roughly nine tenths seen once. This specimen belongs to a study of PD-1 blockade in classical Hodgkin lymphoma. Study results and limitations: Healthy donors reportedly exceeded newly diagnosed patients in baseline TCR diversity. Some patients began nivolumab under 1 year after ASCT. These patients were excluded from later analyses. Prior to therapy, complete responders displayed diversity much like that of newly diagnosed patients.

The junction had 9 bases not matched to a gene; V was cut back by 2 bases and J by 3 bases. CDR1 is KGHSH, CDR2 LQKENI, per germline. The CDR3 length is 19 residues. Sequencing was performed on peripheral blood mononuclear cells (PBMCs), taken at baseline. V and J are TRBV18 and TRBJ2-2, with 13 positions matching TRBD2. The receptor's source is a human donor with classical Hodgkin lymphoma. CDR3 loop: CASSPTSGRVDSHTGELFF. In nucleotides, the CDR3 is TGTGCCAGCTCACCAACTAGCGGGAGGGTTGATTCGCACACCGGGGAGCTGTTTTTT.